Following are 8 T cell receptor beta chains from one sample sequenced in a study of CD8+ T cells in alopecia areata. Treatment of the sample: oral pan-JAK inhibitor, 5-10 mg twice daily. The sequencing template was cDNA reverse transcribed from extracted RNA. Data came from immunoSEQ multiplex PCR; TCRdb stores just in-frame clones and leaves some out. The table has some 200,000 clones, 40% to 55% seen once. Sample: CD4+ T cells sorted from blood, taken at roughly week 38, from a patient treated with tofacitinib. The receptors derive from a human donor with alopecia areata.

The CDR3 DNA follows: TGTGCCTGGAGTGTACGAATAAATGAAAAACTGTTTTTT. Amino acid sequence: CAWSVRINEKLFF. The chain couples TRBV30 to TRBJ1-4; D is uncertain. CDR1 GTSNPN and CDR2 SVGIG come from the germline V gene (reference sequence). V lost 0 bases, J lost 5 bases, and 7 bases lay in between. The CDR3 covers 13 residues.

CDR3: CASSLQGLAVNEQFF. The CDR3 nucleotides are TGTGCCAGCAGTTTACAGGGACTAGCGGTCAATGAGCAGTTCTTC. This sequence joins TRBV28 and TRBJ2-1; 11 bases align to TRBD2. Trimming at V came to 2 bases and at J to 6 bases, leaving 3 bases not matched to a gene. From germline, CDR1 is MDHEN and CDR2 SYDVKM. The CDR3 is made up of 15 amino acids. The full variable domain, in which reference TRBV28 and TRBJ2-1 provide the parts outside the CDR3, is DVKVTQSSRYLVKRTGEKVFLECVQDMDHENMFWYRQDPGLGLRLIYFSYDVKMKEKGDIPEGYSVSREKKERFSLILESASTNQTSMYLCASSLQGLAVNEQFFGPGTRLTVL.

The CDR3 DNA is TGTGCCAGCAGTTACCGTTGGACAGGGTGGGGTAGTGAGCAGTTCTTC. Translated, it gives CASSYRWTGWGSEQFF. This sequence joins TRBV6-5 and TRBJ2-1, with 8 bases matching TRBD1. The CDR3 is 16 residues long. With V trimmed by 2 bases and J by 9 bases, 12 bases remained unmatched. The germline gives CDR1 MNHEY, CDR2 SVGAGI.

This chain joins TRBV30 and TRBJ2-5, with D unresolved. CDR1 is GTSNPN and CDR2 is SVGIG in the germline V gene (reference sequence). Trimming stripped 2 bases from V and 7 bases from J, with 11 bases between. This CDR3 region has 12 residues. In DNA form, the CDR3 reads TGTGCCTGGAGTCGGGCCGCAAGGACCCAGTACTTC. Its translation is CAWSRAARTQYF.

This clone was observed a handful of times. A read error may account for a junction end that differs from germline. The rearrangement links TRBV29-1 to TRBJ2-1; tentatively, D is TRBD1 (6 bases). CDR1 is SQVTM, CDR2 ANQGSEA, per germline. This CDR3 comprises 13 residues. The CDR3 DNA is TGCAGCGTTGCCCCCAGGGGCTACGATGAGCAGTTCTTC. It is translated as CSVAPRGYDEQFF.

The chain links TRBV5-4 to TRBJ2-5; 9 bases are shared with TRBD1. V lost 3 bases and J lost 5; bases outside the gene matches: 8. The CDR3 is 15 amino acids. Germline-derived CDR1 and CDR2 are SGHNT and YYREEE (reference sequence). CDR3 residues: CASSSTGGIKETQYF. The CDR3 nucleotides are TGTGCCAGCAGCTCGACAGGGGGTATTAAGGAGACCCAGTACTTC.

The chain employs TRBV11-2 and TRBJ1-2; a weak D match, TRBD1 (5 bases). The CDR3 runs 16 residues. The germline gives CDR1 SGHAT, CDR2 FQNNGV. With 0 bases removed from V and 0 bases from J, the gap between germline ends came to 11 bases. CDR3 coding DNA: TGTGCCAGCAGCTTAGATCCAACAGGAGCTAACTATGGCTACACCTTC. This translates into CASSLDPTGANYGYTF.

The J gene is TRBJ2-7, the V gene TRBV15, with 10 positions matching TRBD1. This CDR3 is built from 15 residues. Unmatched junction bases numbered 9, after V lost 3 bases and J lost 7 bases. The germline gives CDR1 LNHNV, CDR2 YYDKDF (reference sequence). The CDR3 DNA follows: TGTGCCACCAGCAGGGCCGGGACAGGGGCTAGAGAGCAGTACTTC. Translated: CATSRAGTGAREQYF.